These 9 T cell receptor beta chains share one sample of origin, sequenced in a study of regulatory T cells in long-lasting Graves disease. Regarding time point: newly diagnosed GD, antithyroid drugs for less than 3 months. The TCR library was prepared using RNA isolated from PBMCs. HTBI primers from iRepertoire and Arm-PCR of CDR3 regions yielded the TCR beta libraries. TCRdb processed the multiplex PCR reads anew with MiXCR; each CDR3 protein has one entry. The table has approximately 310,000 distinct CDR3 sequences, roughly 18% seen once. Source: peripheral blood mononuclear cells (PBMCs), taken at new diagnosis, from a patient treated with antithyroid drugs. Receptors originate from a female donor with Graves disease.

This clonotype came up a few times. The chain carries TRBV29-1 and TRBJ2-3; no clear D. V was cut by 0 bases and J by 0 bases, with 4 bases left in between. CDR1 SQVTM and CDR2 ANQGSEA come from the germline V gene. The CDR3 totals 13 residues. The CDR3 nucleotides read TGCAGCGTTGAAGACAGGAGCACAGATACGCAGTATTTT. It is translated as CSVEDRSTDTQYF.

This clonotype was seen more than once but under ten times. This chain uses TRBV12-3 or TRBV12-4 with TRBJ1-6; D gene unclear. V lost 7 bases to trimming and J lost 9 bases, with 16 bases between them. The CDR3 spans 14 residues. The CDR3 DNA sequence: TGTGCCAGCACCGTTGGATCCGTTGGTTCACCCCTCCACTTT. Translating it yields CASTVGSVGSPLHF.

For this clonotype: Possible read error: a much larger clone is one base away. This chain links TRBV11-3 with TRBJ1-1, with D possibly being TRBD1 (5 bases). The CDR3 has 13 amino acids. The V end lost 5 bases, the J end lost 1 base, and 8 bases lay between the germline ends. CDR1 is SGHNT and CDR2 is YENEEA in the germline V gene. The CDR3 loop is CASSIDRNTEAFF. The CDR3 DNA is TGTGCCAGCAGCATCGACAGGAACACTGAAGCTTTCTTT.

This rearrangement joins TRBV24-1 to TRBJ2-1; 9 bases match TRBD1. The V segment lost 0 bases and the J segment 5 bases; nucleotides outside the gene matches: 10. CDR3 length: 18 amino acids. Germline V gene sequence: CDR1 KGHDR, CDR2 SFDVKD. This CDR3 is CATSDLPTGTGFNNEQFF. In DNA, the CDR3 is TGTGCCACCAGTGATTTGCCCACCGGGACAGGGTTTAACAATGAGCAGTTCTTC.

Ten or more counts support this clonotype. This chain links TRBV7-2 with TRBJ2-7, with D perhaps TRBD1 (5 bases). CDR3 size: 12 residues. CDR1 is SGHTA, CDR2 FQGNSA, per germline. Trimming cost V 5 bases and J 9 bases, with 14 bases left between them. The CDR3 coding sequence is TGTGCCAGCAGCCGACAGTCGGACGTGCAGTACTTC. It specifies CASSRQSDVQYF. Drawing the rest from reference TRBV7-2 and TRBJ2-7, the complete variable domain is GAGVSQSPSNKVTEKGKDVELRCDPISGHTALYWYRQSLGQGLEFLIYFQGNSAPDKSGLPSDRFSAERTGGSVSTLTIQRTQQEDSAVYLCASSRQSDVQYFGPGTRLTVT.

The table lists this clonotype with many counts. V and J are TRBV11-3 and TRBJ2-7, with TRBD1 as a possible D gene (5 bases). The ends were cut back, 6 bases at V and 0 bases at J, with 12 bases in the middle. CDR3 length equals 14 residues. From germline, CDR1 is SGHNT and CDR2 YENEEA. As DNA, the CDR3 is TGTGCCAGCAGGAACACAGGTTCCTCCTACGAGCAGTACTTC. Amino acids: CASRNTGSSYEQYF.

This clonotype was recorded many times. This chain uses TRBV14 with TRBJ2-3, with TRBD1 matching over 8 bases. CDR1 and CDR2 from the germline V gene are SGHDN and FVKESK. The CDR3 is 17 residues long. V was clipped by 0 bases and J by 6 bases; unmatched bases: 11. The CDR3 is CASSQDRKTGAGDTQYF. The CDR3 DNA reads as TGTGCCAGCAGCCAAGATCGAAAGACAGGGGCCGGCGATACGCAGTATTTT.

This clonotype was seen many times. The gene calls are TRBV13 and TRBJ2-5; TRBD2 matches at 7 bases. This CDR3 region has 15 residues. V was pared by 5 bases and J by 1 base, with 7 bases of the junction left unmatched. Germline CDR1 and CDR2: PRHDT and FYEKMQ (reference sequence). The CDR3 nucleotides are TGTGCCAGCAGCGTCACCGGGACTATCCAAGAGACCCAGTACTTC. Encoded protein: CASSVTGTIQETQYF.

This clonotype has at least ten counts. The chain uses TRBV3-1 and TRBJ1-2; 8 nucleotides match TRBD1. The CDR3 consists of 15 residues. V shed 0 bases, J shed 8 bases, and the junction held 8 bases outside the gene matches. Germline CDR1 is LGHDT and CDR2 is YNNKEL (reference sequence). The CDR3 loop is CASSQDPQGAWGYTF. In DNA form, the CDR3 reads TGTGCCAGCAGCCAAGATCCCCAGGGGGCTTGGGGCTACACCTTC.